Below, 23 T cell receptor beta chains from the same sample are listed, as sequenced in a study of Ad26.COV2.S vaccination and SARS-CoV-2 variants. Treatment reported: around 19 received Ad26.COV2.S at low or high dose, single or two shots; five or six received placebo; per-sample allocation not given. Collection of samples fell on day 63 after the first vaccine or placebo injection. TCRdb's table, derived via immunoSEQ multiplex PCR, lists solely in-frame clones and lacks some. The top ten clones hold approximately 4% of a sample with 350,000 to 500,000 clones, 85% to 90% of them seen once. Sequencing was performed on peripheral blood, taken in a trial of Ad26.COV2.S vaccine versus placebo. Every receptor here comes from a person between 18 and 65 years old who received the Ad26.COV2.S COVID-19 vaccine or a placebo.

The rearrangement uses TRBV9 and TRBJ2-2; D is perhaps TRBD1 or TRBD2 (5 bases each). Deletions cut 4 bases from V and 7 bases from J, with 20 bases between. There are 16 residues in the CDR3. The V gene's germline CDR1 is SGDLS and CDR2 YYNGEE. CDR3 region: CASSRRRQTGGGELFF. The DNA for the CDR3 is TGTGCCAGCAGCCGACGCCGACAGACTGGGGGCGGGGAGCTGTTTTTT. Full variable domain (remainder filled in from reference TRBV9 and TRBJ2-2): DSGVTQTPKHLITATGQRVTLRCSPRSGDLSVYWYQQSLDQGLQFLIQYYNGEERAKGNILERFSAQQFPDLHSELNLSSLELGDSALYFCASSRRRQTGGGELFFGEGSRLTVL.

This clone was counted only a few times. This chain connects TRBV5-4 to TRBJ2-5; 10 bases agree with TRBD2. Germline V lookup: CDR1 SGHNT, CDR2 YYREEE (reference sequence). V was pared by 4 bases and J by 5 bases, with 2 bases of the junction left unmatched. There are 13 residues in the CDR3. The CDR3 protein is CASSRTSGETQYF. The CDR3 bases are TGTGCCAGCAGCCGGACTAGCGGCGAGACCCAGTACTTC.

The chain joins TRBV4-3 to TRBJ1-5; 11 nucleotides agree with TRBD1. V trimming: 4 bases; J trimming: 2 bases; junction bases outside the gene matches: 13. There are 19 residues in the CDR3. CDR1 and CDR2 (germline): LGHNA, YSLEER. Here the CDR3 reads CASSPAWTGGQMGNQPQHF. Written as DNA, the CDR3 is TGCGCCAGCAGCCCAGCCTGGACAGGGGGCCAGATGGGCAATCAGCCCCAGCATTTT.

CDR3 nucleotides: TGTGCCAGCAGTAATCGACACCCCGGGGAGCCCCAGCATTTT. Its protein product is CASSNRHPGEPQHF. This chain connects TRBV6-2 or TRBV6-3 to TRBJ1-5; D remains unclear. This CDR3 is 14 amino acids long. CDR1 MNHEY and CDR2 SVGEGT come from the germline V gene. V gave up 5 bases and J gave up 8 bases, with 16 bases separating them.

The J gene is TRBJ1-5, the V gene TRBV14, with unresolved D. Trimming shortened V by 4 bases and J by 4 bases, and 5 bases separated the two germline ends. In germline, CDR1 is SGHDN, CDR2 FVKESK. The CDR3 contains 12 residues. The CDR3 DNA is TGTGCCAGCAGCCCCCTTAATCAGCCCCAGCATTTT. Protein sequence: CASSPLNQPQHF.

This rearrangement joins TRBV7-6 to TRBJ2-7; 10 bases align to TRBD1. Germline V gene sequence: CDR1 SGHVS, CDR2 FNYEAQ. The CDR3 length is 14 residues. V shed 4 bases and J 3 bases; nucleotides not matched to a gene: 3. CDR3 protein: CASSSRTGGYEQYF. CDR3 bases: TGTGCCAGCAGCTCCCGGACAGGGGGCTACGAGCAGTACTTC.

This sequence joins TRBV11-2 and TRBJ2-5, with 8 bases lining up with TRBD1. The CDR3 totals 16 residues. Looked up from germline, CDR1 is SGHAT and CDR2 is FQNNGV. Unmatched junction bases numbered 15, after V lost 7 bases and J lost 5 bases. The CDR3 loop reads CASTYNPRGPGETQYF. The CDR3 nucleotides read TGTGCCAGCACCTATAACCCCAGGGGGCCGGGTGAGACCCAGTACTTC.

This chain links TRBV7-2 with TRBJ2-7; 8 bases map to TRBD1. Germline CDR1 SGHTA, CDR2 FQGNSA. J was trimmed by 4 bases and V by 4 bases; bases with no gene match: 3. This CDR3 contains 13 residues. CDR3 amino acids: CASSYQGAYEQYF. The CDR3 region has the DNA TGTGCCAGCAGCTACCAGGGGGCATACGAGCAGTACTTC.

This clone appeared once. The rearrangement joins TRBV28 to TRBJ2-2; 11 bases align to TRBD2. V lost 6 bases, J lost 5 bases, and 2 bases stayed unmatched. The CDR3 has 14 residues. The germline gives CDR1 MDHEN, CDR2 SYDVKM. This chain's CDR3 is CASRASGGTGELFF. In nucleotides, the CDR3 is TGTGCCAGCAGGGCTAGCGGGGGGACCGGGGAGCTGTTTTTT.

The chain's CDR3 is CASSSGSSYEQYF. For the CDR3, the DNA is TGTGCCAGCAGCTCAGGGAGCTCCTACGAGCAGTACTTC. This chain connects TRBV13 to TRBJ2-7; D tentatively fits TRBD1 or TRBD2 (5 bases each). Per germline, CDR1 PRHDT and CDR2 FYEKMQ (reference sequence). CDR3 size: 13 residues. Deletions cut 4 bases from V and 0 bases from J, with 7 bases between.

CDR3 sequence (DNA): TGTGCCAGCAGTTTAGTGGAGTACAATGAGCAGTTCTTC. Translating it yields CASSLVEYNEQFF. V and J are TRBV12-3 or TRBV12-4 and TRBJ2-1; D remains unclear. The CDR3 consists of 13 residues. V was shortened by 1 base and J by 4 bases, with 5 bases between the two germline ends.

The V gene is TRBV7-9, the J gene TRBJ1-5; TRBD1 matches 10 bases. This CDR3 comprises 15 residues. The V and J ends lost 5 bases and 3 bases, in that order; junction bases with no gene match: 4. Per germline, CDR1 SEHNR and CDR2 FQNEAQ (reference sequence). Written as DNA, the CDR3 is TGTGCCAGCAGCCAGACAGGGGGCCCCAATCAGCCCCAGCATTTT. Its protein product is CASSQTGGPNQPQHF.

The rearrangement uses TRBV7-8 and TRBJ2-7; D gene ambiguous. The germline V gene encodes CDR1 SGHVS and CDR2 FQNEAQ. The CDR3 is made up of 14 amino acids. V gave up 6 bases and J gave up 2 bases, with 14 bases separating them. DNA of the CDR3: TGTGCCAGCAGACCCCAGAGAGGCACCTACGAGCAGTACTTC. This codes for CASRPQRGTYEQYF.

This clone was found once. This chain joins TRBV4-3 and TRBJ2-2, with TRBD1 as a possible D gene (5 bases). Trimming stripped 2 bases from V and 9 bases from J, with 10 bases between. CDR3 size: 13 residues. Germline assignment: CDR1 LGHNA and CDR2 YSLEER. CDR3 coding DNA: TGCGCCAGCAGCCAATTAGGGGTCCGGGAGCTGTTTTTT. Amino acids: CASSQLGVRELFF.

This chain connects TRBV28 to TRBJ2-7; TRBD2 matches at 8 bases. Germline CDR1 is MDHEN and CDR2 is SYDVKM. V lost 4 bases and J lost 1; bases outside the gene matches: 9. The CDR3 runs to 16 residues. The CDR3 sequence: CASSSPGRGGSYEQYF. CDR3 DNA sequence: TGTGCCAGCAGTTCCCCAGGACGGGGGGGATCCTACGAGCAGTACTTC.

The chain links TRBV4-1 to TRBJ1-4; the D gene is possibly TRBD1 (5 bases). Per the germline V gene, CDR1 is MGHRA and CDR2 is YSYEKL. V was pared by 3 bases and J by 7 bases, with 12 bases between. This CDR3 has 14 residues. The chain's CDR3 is CASSHDGGSEKLFF. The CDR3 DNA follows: TGCGCCAGCAGCCACGACGGGGGTTCTGAAAAACTGTTTTTT.

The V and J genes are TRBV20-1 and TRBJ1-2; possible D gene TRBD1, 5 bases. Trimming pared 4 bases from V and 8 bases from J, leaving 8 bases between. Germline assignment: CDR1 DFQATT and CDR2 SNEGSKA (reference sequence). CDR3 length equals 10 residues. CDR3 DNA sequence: TGCAGTGCTACCAGGGAAGGCTACACCTTC. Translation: CSATREGYTF.

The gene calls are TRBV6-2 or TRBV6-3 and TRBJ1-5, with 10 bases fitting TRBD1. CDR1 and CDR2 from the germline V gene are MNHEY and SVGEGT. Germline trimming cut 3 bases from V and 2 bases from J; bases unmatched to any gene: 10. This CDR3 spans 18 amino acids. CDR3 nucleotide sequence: TGTGCCAGCAGTTATGGACAGGGGGTGGTATCCGGCAATCAGCCCCAGCATTTT. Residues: CASSYGQGVVSGNQPQHF.

Here the CDR3 reads CASSTHGLAGGANEQFF. For the CDR3, the DNA is TGTGCCAGCAGCACTCATGGACTAGCGGGGGGAGCTAATGAGCAGTTCTTC. This chain uses TRBV7-8 with TRBJ2-1, with 14 bases matching TRBD2. From germline, CDR1 is SGHVS and CDR2 FQNEAQ. V gave up 5 bases and J gave up 7 bases; unmatched junction bases: 10. The CDR3 extends over 17 amino acids.

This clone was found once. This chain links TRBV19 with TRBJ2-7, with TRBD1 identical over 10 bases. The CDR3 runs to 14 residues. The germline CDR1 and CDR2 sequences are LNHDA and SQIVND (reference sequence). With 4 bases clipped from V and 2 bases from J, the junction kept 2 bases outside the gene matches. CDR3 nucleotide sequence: TGTGCCAGTAGTAGGGGACAGGGGACCTACGAGCAGTACTTC. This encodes CASSRGQGTYEQYF.

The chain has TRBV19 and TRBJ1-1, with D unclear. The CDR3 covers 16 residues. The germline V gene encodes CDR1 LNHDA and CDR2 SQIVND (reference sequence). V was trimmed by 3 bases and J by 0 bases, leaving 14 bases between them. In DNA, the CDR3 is TGTGCCAGTAGTATCGCTAGTCGGGGTCTGAACACTGAAGCTTTCTTT. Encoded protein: CASSIASRGLNTEAFF.

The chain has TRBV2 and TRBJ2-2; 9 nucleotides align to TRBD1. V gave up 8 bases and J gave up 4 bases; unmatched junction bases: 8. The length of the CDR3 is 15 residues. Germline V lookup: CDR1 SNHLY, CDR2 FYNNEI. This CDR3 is CASQIGQGPTGELFF. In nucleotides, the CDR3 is TGTGCCAGCCAAATCGGACAGGGGCCCACCGGGGAGCTGTTTTTT.

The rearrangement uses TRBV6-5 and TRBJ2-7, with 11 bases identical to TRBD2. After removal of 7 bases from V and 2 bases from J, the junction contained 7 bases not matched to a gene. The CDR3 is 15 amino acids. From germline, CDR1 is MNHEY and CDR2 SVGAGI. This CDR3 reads CASTVAGGQTYEQYF. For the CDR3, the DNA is TGTGCCAGCACCGTAGCGGGGGGGCAGACCTACGAGCAGTACTTC.